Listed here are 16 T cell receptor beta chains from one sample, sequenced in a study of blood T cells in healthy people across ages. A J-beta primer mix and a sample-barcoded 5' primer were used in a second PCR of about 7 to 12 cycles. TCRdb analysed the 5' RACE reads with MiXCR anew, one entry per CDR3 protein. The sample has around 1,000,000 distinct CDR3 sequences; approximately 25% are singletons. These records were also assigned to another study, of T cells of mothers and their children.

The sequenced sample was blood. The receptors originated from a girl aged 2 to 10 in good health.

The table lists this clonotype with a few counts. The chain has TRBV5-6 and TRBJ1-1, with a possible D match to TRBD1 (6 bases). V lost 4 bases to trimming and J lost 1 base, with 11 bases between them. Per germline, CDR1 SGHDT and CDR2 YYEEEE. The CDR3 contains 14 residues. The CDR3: CASSPGGQNTEAFF. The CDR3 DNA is TGTGCCAGCAGCCCCGGGGGACAGAACACTGAAGCTTTCTTT.

The CDR3 nucleotides read TGTGCCAGCAGCTTATCCAGCGGGGGCCTCGGGGTGACCCAGTACTTC. Translation gives CASSLSSGGLGVTQYF. The rearrangement uses TRBV7-2 and TRBJ2-5; 8 bases are a match to TRBD2. Losses at the gene ends were 2 bases for V and 7 bases for J; bases not matched to a gene: 12. This CDR3 contains 16 residues. The germline gives CDR1 SGHTA, CDR2 FQGNSA.

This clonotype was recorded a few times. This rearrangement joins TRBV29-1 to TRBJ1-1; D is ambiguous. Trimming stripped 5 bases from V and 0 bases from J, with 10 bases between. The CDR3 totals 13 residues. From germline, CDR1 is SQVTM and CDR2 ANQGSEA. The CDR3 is CSVRRLLNTEAFF. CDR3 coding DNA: TGCAGCGTTAGGAGGTTACTGAACACTGAAGCTTTCTTT.

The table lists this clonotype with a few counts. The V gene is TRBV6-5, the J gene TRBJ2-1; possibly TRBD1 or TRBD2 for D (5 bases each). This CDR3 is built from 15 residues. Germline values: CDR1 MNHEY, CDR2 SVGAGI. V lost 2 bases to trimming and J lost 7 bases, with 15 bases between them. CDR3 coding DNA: TGTGCCAGCAGTTACCCGGTGAGAGGGGTTAATGAGCAGTTCTTC. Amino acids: CASSYPVRGVNEQFF.

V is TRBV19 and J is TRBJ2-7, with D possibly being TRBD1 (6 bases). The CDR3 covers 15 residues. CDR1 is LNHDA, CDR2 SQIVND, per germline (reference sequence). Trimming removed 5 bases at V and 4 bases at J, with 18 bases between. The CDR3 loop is CASSPRTELTYEQYF. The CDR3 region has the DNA TGTGCCAGTAGTCCCCGGACAGAGTTAACTTACGAGCAGTACTTC.

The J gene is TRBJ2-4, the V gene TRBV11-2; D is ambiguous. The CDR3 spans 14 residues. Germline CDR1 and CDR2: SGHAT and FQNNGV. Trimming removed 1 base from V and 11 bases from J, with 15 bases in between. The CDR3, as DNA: TGTGCCAGCAGCTTAGGAGTGGCAGCAGAGCTTCAGTACTTC. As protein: CASSLGVAAELQYF.

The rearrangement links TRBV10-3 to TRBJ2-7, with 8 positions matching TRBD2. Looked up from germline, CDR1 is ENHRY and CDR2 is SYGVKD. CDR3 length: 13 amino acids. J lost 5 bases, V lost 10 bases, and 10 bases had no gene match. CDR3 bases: TGTGCCACCGGAGCGGGAGCGGGAGACGAGCAGTACTTC. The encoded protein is CATGAGAGDEQYF.

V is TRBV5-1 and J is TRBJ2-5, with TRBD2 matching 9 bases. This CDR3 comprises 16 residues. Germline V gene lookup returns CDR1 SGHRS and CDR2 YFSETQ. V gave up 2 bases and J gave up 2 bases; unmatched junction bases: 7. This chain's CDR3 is CASSLDSTSGQETQYF. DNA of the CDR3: TGCGCCAGCAGCTTAGACTCGACTAGCGGACAAGAGACCCAGTACTTC.

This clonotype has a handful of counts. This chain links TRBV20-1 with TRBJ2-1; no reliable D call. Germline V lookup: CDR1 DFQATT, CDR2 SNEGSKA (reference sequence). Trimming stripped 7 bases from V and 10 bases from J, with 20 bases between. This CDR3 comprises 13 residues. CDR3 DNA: TGCAGTGTGTCTTTCCGGACGAGCTTCGAGCAGTTCTTC. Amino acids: CSVSFRTSFEQFF.

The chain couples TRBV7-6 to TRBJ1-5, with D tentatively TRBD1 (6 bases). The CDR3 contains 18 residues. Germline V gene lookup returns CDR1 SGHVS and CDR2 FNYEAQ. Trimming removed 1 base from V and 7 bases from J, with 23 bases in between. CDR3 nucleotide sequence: TGTGCCAGCAGCTTAGTGGGTTGGTCGGGACATCACATACAGCCCCAGCATTTT. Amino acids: CASSLVGWSGHHIQPQHF.

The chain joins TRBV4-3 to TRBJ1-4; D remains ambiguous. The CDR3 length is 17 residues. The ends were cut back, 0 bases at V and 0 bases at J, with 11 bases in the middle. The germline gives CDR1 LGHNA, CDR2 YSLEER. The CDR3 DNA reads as TGCGCCAGCAGCCAAGATACTGTCGGAGCAACTAATGAAAAACTGTTTTTT. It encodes CASSQDTVGATNEKLFF.

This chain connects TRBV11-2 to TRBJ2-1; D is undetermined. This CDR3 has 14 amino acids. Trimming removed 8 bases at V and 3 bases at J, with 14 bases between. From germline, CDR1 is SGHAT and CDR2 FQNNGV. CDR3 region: CASLKSFGYNEQFF. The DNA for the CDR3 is TGTGCCAGCTTAAAGTCCTTCGGCTACAATGAGCAGTTCTTC.

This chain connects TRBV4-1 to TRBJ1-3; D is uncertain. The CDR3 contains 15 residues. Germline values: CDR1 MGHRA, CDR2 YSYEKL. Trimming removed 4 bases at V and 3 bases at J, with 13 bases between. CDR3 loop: CASSPIDADGNTIYF. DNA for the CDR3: TGCGCCAGCAGCCCCATTGACGCTGATGGAAACACCATATATTTT.

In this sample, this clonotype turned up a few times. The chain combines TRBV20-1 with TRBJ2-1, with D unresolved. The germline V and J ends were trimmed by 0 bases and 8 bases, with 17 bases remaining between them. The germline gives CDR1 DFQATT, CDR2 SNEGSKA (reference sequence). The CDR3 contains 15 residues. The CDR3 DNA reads TGCAGTGCTAGAGATCACTGGCGGTTGGTCTATGAGCAGTTCTTC. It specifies CSARDHWRLVYEQFF.

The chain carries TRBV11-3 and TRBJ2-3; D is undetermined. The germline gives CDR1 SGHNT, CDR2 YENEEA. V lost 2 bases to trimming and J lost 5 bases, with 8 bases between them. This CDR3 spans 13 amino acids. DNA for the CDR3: TGTGCCAGCAGCTTACCAGGCGTAGATACGCAGTATTTT. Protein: CASSLPGVDTQYF.

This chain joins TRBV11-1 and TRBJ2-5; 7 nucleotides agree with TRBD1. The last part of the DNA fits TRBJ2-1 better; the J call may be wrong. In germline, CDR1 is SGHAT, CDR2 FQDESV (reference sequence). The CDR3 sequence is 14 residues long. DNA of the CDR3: TGTGCCTCGTATCGGACAGGTCAGGGCTATGAGCAGTTCTTC. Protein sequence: CASYRTGQGYEQFF.